Listed below are T cell receptor beta chains from one sample, sequenced in a study of T cells expressing NK-cell markers. After re-calling the 5' RACE reads, TCRdb lists one entry per CDR3 protein, DNA absent. Listed are 200,000 to 300,000 distinct CDR3 sequences; approximately 0.39% falls within the top ten. Material for sequencing was blood T cells: a sorted CD56 or NKG2C T cell subset, CD4+ or CD8+ T cells, or bulk PBMC T cells (not recorded which). All receptors derive from a man younger than 35 in good health. Each CDR3 is given with its conserved first and last residue.

v_gene	j_gene	CDR3aa
TRBV5-6	TRBJ2-1	CASSLTGSPSNEQFF
TRBV24-1	TRBJ1-5	CATSPGGDSNQPQHF
TRBV5-1	TRBJ2-2	CASSRGQGLDGELFF
TRBV6-1	TRBJ2-1	CASSPRRSGGNNEQFF
TRBV20-1	TRBJ1-5	CSARWGGQGGNQPQHF
TRBV19	TRBJ2-3	CASSETAWDTQYF
TRBV12-3/TRBV12-4	TRBJ2-1	CASSFPPGREQFF
TRBV4-3	TRBJ2-7	CASSQAHRDASLLYEQYF
TRBV15	TRBJ2-5	CATSRDLVAGGMETQYF
TRBV6-4	TRBJ2-1	CASSDSPTAGQFF
TRBV12-3/TRBV12-4	TRBJ1-1	CASSLSLPMGILEAFF
TRBV5-5	TRBJ2-7	CASSLEAPRTYEQYF
TRBV7-9	TRBJ1-2	CASSPRVGGYTF
TRBV7-9	TRBJ2-7	CASTAKREQYF
TRBV24-1	TRBJ2-1	CATSGYRDRSNEQFF
TRBV2	TRBJ2-3	CASSADENTDTQYF
TRBV10-3	TRBJ2-5	CAISVAGDQETQYF
TRBV20-1	TRBJ2-1	CSAEVSSRGNEQFF
TRBV20-1	TRBJ2-4	CSARDLGEGYKNIQYF
TRBV4-2	TRBJ2-2	CASSQVTSGNTGELFF
TRBV6-1	TRBJ2-1	CASSPGLPLGNEQFF
TRBV6-5	TRBJ2-7	CASRALWEQYF
TRBV13	TRBJ1-1	CASSLGPQGTEAFF
TRBV7-2	TRBJ1-3	CASSIDGGTDTIYF
TRBV6-5	TRBJ2-3	CASKEGGSTDTQYF
TRBV29-1	TRBJ2-3	CSVEGRYEASTDTQYF
TRBV7-8	TRBJ2-1	CASSLARDVNEQFF
TRBV29-1	TRBJ2-3	CSVEGGGTDTQYF
TRBV14	TRBJ2-5	CASSRGPGETQYF
TRBV20-1	TRBJ1-6	CSARRAWDSPLHF
TRBV5-4	TRBJ1-4	CASGNRDNEKLFF
TRBV15	TRBJ2-2	CATSREPGRRSVELFF
TRBV29-1	TRBJ2-1	CSATGASGNNEQFF
TRBV27	TRBJ2-7	CASSFAGQATYEQYF
TRBV6-5	TRBJ2-1	CASSPLSGNEQFF
TRBV6-5	TRBJ1-2	CASRTPGNGYTF
TRBV7-9	TRBJ2-7	CASSQGGGLSYEQYF
TRBV20-1	TRBJ1-4	CSAIGVVEKLFF
TRBV18	TRBJ2-1	CASSPPQAGVVGNEQFF
TRBV6-1	TRBJ2-1	CASSPGPGRHEQFF
TRBV4-2	TRBJ2-3	CAGLTGMRLARRLDTQYF
TRBV9	TRBJ1-3	CASSTDTDSGNTIYF
TRBV24-1	TRBJ2-4	CATSDSWLNIQYF
TRBV29-1	TRBJ2-2	CSGSGTVTGELFF
TRBV7-7	TRBJ1-4	CASSLPETDRGLSGLFF
TRBV3-1	TRBJ2-5	CASSQDLVSGRLKETQYF
TRBV12-3/TRBV12-4	TRBJ1-5	CASTSGTGPSNQPQHF
TRBV4-3	TRBJ1-2	CASSQEGGYGYTF
TRBV19	TRBJ1-2	CASSMSNYGYTF
TRBV11-2	TRBJ1-5	CASSQTKNQPQHF
TRBV5-6	TRBJ2-7	CASSLGGQGTYEQYF
TRBV20-1	TRBJ2-5	CSAGDRAETQYF
TRBV29-1	TRBJ2-1	CSVDDSRRSSYNEQFF
TRBV12-3/TRBV12-4	TRBJ2-3	CASSLKGSPADTQYF
TRBV12-3/TRBV12-4	TRBJ2-5	CASSPGGGQETQYF